This paragraph covers one T cell receptor beta chain sequence. The PCR was carried out with 60 Vbeta primers and 13 Jbeta primers. The method was immunoSEQ multiplex PCR; TCRdb's version includes in-frame clones alone and lacks a portion of them. The table includes around 220,000 clones, around 80% detected once. The data were taken from a study of cytomegalovirus exposure and HLA in healthy donors. Germline CDR1 LGHNT, CDR2 FRNRAP. The CDR3 is 14 amino acids. Trimming removed 4 bases from V and 2 bases from J, with 12 bases in between. The clonotype originates from a girl under 10 years old in good health and CMV-seronegative. The V gene is TRBV12-5, the J gene TRBJ2-7; tentatively, D is TRBD1 (5 bases). The sequencing input was PBMCs. CDR3 region: CASGSLTETYEQYF. The CDR3 DNA sequence: TGTGCTAGTGGTTCTTTGACAGAAACCTACGAGCAGTACTTC.